This T cell receptor (beta chain) was sequenced in a study of CD8+ T cells in alopecia areata (dated by TCRdb to the late 2010s). Describing the broader study: In both human patients and the C3H/HeJ mouse model, the study applied high-throughput TCRbeta sequencing to look at T cell clonal expansion in alopecia areata. Human TCRbeta sequencing covered scalp tissue and sorted CD4+ and CD8+ peripheral blood T cells from patchy and totalis/universalis alopecia areata patients and healthy controls. Scalp clonality was compared among normal scalp (n=4), patchy alopecia areata scalp (n=8), and alopecia totalis/universalis scalp (n=8). The RNA source kit depended on sample type: the PAXgene miRNA kit for fixed scalp, the miRNeasy kit for PBMCs, and the RNeasy kit for mouse skin. immunoSEQ multiplex PCR using 35 Vbeta forward primers and 13 Jbeta reverse primers was used to amplify TCRbeta CDR3 regions.

PBMCs were separated by density centrifugation and stained for CD3, CD4 and CD8, after which CD4+ and CD8+ T cells were sorted on a FACSAria. Scalp biopsies and blood samples were provided by unaffected controls. On the study overall, not on this receptor specifically: Higher clonality and more expanded CD8+ clones were observed in lesional scalp than in normal scalp, particularly in alopecia totalis/universalis, a finding suggestive of antigenic drive. Resident alphabeta T cells in normal human skin are also sequenced, complicating scalp TCR repertoire analysis, unlike mouse skin dominated by gammadelta T cells. TCR sequences shared between patients were less clear than in mice, possibly partly because of HLA diversity in the patient population.

This clone was picked up a small number of times. The target of this receptor is not known. Base qualities were left out, and no much larger clone turns up one base away. The library was made by the immunoSEQ multiplex PCR assay. For TCR sequencing, RNA was extracted from every sample and reverse transcribed into cDNA to serve as template. First-strand cDNA was synthesized using SuperScript III with a 2:1 mix of oligo-dT and random hexamers. A synthetic immune receptor repertoire was used to measure amplification bias, and any remaining bias was corrected computationally. The paper's processing steps were these. Raw reads were preprocessed to remove errors, and CDR3 was defined by IMGT conventions from the conserved cysteine to phenylalanine. Clonality was calculated as 1 minus Shannon entropy normalized by log2 of the number of productive unique TCRs. CD4 or CD8 identity of scalp clones was inferred by cross-referencing scalp TCRbeta sequences with sorted blood CD4 and CD8 repertoires. TCRdb obtained this table from immuneACCESS and retained in-frame rearrangements with V and J assigned. These tables miss some clones; where compared with another copy, unresolved V genes account for less than half of the shortfall, and the remainder is unexplained. The V and J calls and the clone size are those of that table, but D and trimming were determined from the DNA. The sample has roughly 150,000 clones on record, around 55% of them singletons. Clones ranked in the top ten supply 4.8% of the sample.

There are 12 amino acids in the CDR3, from cysteine to phenylalanine inclusive. Only the CDR3 portion is preserved as DNA: 36 bases, with reading frame beginning at the first base. CDR1 and CDR2 are drawn from the germline V gene: ENHRY, SYGVKD. V is reduced by 6 bases and J by 6 bases, leaving a spacing of 8 bases between them. The TCR originated in a human donor in good health. The sample comprised CD4+ T cells sorted from blood. The V and J segments used are TRBV10-3 and TRBJ2-2, with the D gene not clear enough to name. The nucleotides read TGTGCCATCAGGGCATGGGCCGGGGAGCTGTTTTTT. Its protein product is CAIRAWAGELFF.